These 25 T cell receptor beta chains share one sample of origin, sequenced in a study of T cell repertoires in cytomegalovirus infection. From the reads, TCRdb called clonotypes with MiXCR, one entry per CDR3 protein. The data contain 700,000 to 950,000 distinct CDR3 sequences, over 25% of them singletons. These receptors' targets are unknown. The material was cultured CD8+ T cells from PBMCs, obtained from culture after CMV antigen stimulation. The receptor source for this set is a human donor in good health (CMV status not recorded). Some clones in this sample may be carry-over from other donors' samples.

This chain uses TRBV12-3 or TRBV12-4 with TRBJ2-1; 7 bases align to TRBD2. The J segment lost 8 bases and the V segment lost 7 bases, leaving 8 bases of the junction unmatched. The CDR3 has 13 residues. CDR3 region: CASTPGGIDEQFF. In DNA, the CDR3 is TGTGCCAGCACCCCGGGGGGAATCGATGAGCAGTTCTTC.

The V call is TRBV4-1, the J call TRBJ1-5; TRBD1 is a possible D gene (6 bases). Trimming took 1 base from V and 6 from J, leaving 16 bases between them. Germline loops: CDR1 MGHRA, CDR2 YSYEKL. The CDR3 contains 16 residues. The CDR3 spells CASSQVEGGGLQPQHF. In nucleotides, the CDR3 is TGCGCCAGCAGCCAAGTTGAAGGGGGGGGGCTTCAGCCCCAGCATTTT.

CDR3 loop: CASSFSVGDREPYGYTF. The CDR3 DNA is TGTGCCAGCAGTTTCTCGGTTGGGGACAGGGAGCCGTATGGCTACACCTTC. This chain links TRBV6-6 with TRBJ1-2, with 9 bases fitting TRBD1. There are 17 residues in the CDR3. The V gene's germline CDR1 is MNHNY and CDR2 SVGAGI (reference sequence). The V and J ends lost 4 bases and 5 bases, in that order; junction bases with no gene match: 14.

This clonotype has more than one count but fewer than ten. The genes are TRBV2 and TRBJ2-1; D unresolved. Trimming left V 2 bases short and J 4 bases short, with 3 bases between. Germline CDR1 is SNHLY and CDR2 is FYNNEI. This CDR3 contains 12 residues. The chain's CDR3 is CASSELYNEQFF. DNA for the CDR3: TGTGCCAGCAGTGAATTATACAATGAGCAGTTCTTC.

CDR3 residues: CAIYTGARYGYTF. The CDR3 DNA reads as TGTGCCATTTATACAGGGGCCAGATATGGCTACACCTTC. V gene TRBV10-3 combines with J gene TRBJ1-2; 7 bases match TRBD1. Looked up from germline, CDR1 is ENHRY and CDR2 is SYGVKD. V dropped 9 bases and J dropped 5; count of bases not matched to a gene: 9. The CDR3 spans 13 residues.

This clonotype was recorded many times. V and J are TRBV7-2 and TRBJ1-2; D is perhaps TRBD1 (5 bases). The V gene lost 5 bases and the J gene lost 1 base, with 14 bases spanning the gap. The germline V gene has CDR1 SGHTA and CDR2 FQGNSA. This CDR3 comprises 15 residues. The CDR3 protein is CASSRGTENNYGYTF. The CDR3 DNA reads TGTGCCAGCAGCCGCGGGACCGAAAATAACTATGGCTACACCTTC.

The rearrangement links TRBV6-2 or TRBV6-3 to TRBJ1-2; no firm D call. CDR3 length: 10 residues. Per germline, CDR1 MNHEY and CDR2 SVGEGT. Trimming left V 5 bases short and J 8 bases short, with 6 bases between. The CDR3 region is CASSLPGYTF. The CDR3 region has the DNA TGTGCCAGCAGTCTGCCAGGCTACACCTTC.

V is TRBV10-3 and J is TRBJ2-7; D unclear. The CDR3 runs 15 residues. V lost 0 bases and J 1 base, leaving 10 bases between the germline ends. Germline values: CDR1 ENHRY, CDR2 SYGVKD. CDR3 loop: CAISESRTESYEQYF. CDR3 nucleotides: TGTGCCATCAGTGAGTCAAGGACGGAATCCTACGAGCAGTACTTC.

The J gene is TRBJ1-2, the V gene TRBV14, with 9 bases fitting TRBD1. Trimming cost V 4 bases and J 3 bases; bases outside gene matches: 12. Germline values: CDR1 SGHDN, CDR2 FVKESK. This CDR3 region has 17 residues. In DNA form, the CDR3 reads TGTGCCAGCAGCCCCAGGTACAGGGGGCAAGTCGACTATGGCTACACCTTC. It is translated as CASSPRYRGQVDYGYTF.

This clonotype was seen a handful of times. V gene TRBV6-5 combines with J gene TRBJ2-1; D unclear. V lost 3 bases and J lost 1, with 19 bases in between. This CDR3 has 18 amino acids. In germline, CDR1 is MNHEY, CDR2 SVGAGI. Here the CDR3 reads CASSYLFPVARSYNEQFF. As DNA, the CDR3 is TGTGCCAGCAGTTATTTGTTCCCGGTTGCTCGGTCCTACAATGAGCAGTTCTTC.

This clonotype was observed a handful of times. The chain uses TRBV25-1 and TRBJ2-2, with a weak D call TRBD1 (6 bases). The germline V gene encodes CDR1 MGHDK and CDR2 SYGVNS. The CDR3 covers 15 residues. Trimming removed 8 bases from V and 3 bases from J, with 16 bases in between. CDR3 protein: CASVQGPGDTGELFF. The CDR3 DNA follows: TGTGCCAGCGTTCAGGGGCCCGGGGACACCGGGGAGCTGTTTTTT. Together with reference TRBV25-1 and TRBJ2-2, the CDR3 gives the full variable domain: EADIYQTPRYLVIGTGKKITLECSQTMGHDKMYWYQQDPGMELHLIHYSYGVNSTEKGDLSSESTVSRIRTEHFPLTLESARPSHTSQYLCASVQGPGDTGELFFGEGSRLTVL.

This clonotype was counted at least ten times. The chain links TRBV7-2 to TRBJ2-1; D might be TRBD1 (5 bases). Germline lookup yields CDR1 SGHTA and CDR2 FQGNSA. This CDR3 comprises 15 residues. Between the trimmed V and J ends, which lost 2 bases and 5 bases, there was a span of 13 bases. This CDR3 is CASSLFDSLHNEQFF. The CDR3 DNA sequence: TGTGCCAGCAGCTTATTTGACAGCCTTCACAATGAGCAGTTCTTC.

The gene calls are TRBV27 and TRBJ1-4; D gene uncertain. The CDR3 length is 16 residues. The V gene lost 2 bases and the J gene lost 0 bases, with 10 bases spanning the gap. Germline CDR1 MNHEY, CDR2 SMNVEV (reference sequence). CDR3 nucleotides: TGTGCCAGCAGTTTAAGGTGGCAGGCAACTAATGAAAAACTGTTTTTT. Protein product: CASSLRWQATNEKLFF.

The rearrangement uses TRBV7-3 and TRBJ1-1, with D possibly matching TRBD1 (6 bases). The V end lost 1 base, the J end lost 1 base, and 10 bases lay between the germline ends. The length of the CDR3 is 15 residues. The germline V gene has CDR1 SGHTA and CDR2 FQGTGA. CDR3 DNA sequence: TGTGCCAGCAGCTTAATCGGGGGGGCGAACACTGAAGCTTTCTTT. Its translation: CASSLIGGANTEAFF.

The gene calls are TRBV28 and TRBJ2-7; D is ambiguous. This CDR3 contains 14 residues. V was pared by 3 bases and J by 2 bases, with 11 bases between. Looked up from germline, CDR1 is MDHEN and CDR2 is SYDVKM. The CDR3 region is CASSFPSTAYEQYV. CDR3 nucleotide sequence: TGTGCCAGCAGTTTTCCCTCTACGGCCTACGAGCAGTACGTC.

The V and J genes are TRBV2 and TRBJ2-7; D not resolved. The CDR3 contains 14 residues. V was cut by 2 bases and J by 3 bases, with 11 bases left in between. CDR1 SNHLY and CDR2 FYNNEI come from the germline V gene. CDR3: CASSEMAADYEQYF. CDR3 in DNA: TGTGCCAGCAGTGAAATGGCAGCAGACTACGAGCAGTACTTC.

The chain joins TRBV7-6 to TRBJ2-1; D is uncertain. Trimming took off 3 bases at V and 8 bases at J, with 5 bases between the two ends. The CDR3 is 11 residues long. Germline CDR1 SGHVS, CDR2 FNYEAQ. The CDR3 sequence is CASSLYYEQFF. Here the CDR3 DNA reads TGTGCCAGCAGCTTGTATTATGAGCAGTTCTTC. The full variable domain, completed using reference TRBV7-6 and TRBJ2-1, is GAGVSQSPRYKVTKRGQDVALRCDPISGHVSLYWYRQALGQGPEFLTYFNYEAQQDKSGLPNDRFSAERPEGSISTLTIQRTEQRDSAMYRCASSLYYEQFFGPGTRLTVL.

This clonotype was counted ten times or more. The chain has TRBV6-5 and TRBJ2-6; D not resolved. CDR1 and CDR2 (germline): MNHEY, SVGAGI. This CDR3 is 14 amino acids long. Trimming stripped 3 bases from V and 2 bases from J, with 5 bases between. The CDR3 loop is CASSYTAGANVLTF. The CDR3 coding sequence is TGTGCCAGCAGTTATACGGCTGGGGCCAACGTCCTGACTTTC.

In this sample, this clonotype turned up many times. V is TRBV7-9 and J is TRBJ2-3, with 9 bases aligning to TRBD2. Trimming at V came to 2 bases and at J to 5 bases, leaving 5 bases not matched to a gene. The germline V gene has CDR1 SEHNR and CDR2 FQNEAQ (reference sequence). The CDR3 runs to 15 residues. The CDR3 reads CASSLIAGAGDTQYF. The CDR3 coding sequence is TGTGCCAGCAGCTTAATAGCGGGGGCGGGAGATACGCAGTATTTT.

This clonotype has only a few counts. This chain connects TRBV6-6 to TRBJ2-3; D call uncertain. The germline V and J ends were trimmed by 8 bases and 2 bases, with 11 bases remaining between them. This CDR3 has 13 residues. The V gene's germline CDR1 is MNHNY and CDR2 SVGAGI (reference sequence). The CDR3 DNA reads TGTGCCAGCCGCCCGGACCCCACAGATACGCAGTATTTT. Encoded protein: CASRPDPTDTQYF.

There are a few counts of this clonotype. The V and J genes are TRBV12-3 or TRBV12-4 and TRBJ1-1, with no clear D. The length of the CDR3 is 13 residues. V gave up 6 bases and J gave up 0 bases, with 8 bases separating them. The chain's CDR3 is CASRGAMNTEAFF. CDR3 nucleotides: TGTGCCAGCAGGGGAGCAATGAACACTGAAGCTTTCTTT.

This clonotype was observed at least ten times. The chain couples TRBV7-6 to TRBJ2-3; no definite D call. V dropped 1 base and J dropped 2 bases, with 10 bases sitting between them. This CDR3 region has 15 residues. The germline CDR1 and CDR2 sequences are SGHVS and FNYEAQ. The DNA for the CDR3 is TGTGCCAGCAGCTTAGACGTCGGGTTCACAGATACGCAGTATTTT. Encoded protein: CASSLDVGFTDTQYF.

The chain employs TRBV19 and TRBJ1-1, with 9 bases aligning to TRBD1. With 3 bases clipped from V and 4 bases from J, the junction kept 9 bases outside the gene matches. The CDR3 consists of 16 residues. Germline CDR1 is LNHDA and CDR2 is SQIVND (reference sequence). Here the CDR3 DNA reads TGTGCCAGTAGTATCTCGACAGGGGGGATATTCACTGAAGCTTTCTTT. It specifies CASSISTGGIFTEAFF.

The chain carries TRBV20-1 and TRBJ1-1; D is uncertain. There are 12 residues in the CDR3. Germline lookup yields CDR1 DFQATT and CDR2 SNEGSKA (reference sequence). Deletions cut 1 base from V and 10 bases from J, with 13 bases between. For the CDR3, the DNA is TGCAGTGCTAGAGTCCCACCACCGGGAGCTTTCTTT. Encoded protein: CSARVPPPGAFF.

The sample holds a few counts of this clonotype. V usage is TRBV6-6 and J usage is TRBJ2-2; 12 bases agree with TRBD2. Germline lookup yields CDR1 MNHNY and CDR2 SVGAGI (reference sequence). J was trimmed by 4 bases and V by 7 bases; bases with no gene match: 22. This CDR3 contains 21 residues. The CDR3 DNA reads TGTGCCAGCACCCCCGGACAGCAGATGACTAGCGGGGGTGCGAGCACCGGGGAGCTGTTTTTT. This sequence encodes CASTPGQQMTSGGASTGELFF.